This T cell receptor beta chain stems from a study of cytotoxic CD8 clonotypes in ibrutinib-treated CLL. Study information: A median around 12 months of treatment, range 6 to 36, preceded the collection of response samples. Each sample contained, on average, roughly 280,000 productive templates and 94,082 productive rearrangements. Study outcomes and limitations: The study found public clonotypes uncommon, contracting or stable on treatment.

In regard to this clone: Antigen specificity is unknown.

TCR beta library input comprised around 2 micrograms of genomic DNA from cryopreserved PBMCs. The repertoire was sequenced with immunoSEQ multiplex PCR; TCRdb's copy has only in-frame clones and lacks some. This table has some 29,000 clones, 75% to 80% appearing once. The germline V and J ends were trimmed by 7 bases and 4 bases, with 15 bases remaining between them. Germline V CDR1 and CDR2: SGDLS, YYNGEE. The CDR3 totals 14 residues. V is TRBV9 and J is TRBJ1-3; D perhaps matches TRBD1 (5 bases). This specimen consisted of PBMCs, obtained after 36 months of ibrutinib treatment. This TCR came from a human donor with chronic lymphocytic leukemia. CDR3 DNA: TGTGCCAGCGCTGCAGGGCCGGGAGGAAACACCATATATTTT. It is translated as CASAAGPGGNTIYF.